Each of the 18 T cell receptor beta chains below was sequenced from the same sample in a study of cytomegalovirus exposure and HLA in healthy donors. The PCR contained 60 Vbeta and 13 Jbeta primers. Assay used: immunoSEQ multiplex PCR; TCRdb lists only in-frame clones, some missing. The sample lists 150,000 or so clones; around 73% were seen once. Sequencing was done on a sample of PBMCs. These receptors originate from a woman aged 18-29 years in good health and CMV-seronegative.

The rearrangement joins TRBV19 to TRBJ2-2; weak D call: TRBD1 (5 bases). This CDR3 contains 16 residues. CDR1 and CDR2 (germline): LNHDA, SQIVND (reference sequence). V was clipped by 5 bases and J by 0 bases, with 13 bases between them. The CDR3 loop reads CASSPRARANTGELFF. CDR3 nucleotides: TGTGCCAGTAGTCCCAGGGCTCGCGCGAACACCGGGGAGCTGTTTTTT.

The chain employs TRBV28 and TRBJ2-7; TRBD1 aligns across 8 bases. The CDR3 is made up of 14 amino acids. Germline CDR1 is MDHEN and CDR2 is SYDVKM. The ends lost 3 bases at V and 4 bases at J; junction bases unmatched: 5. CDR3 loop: CASSFPGTGYEQYF. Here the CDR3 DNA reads TGTGCCAGCAGTTTTCCCGGGACAGGTTACGAGCAGTACTTC.

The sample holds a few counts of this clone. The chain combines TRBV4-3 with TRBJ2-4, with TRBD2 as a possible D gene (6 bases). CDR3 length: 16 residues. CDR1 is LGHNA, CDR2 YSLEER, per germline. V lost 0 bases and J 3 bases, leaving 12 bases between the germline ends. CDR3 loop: CASSQDLGGNKNIQYF. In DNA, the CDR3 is TGCGCCAGCAGCCAAGATCTGGGGGGAAACAAAAACATTCAGTACTTC.

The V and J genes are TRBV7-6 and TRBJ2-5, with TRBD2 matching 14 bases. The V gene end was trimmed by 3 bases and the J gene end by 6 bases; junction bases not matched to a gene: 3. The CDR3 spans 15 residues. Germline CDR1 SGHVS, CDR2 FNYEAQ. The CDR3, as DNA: TGTGCCAGCAGCTTGACTAGCGGGGGGGCAAAGACCCAGTACTTC. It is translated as CASSLTSGGAKTQYF.

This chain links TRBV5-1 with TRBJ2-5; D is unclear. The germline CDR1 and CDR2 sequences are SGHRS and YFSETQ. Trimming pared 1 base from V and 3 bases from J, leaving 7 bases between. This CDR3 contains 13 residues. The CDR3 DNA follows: TGCGCCAGCAGCTTGTACACCAAAGAGACCCAGTACTTC. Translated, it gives CASSLYTKETQYF.

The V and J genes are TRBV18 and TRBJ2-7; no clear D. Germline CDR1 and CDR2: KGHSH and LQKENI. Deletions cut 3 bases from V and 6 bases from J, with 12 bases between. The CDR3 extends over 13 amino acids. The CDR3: CASSPAGSAEQYV. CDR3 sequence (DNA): TGTGCCAGCTCACCCGCCGGGTCAGCCGAGCAGTACGTC.

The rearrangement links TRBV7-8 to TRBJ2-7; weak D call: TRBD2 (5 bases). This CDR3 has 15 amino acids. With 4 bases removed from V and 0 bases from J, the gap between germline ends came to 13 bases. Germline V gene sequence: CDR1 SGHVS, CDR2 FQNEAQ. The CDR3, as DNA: TGTGCCAGCAGCTCAGTCGGAGGCGGCTCCTACGAGCAGTACTTC. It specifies CASSSVGGGSYEQYF.

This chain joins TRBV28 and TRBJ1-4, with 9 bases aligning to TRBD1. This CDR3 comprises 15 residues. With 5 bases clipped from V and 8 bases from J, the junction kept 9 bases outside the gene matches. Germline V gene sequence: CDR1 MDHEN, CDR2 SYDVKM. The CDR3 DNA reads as TGTGCCAGCAGTAGCCGGGACAGGGAATACGAAAAACTGTTTTTT. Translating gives CASSSRDREYEKLFF.

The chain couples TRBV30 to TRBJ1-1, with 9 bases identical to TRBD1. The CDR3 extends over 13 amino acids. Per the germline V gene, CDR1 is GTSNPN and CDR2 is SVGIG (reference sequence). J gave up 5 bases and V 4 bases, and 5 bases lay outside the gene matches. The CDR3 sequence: CAWKGQGRTEAFF. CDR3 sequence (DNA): TGTGCCTGGAAGGGACAGGGCCGGACTGAAGCTTTCTTT.

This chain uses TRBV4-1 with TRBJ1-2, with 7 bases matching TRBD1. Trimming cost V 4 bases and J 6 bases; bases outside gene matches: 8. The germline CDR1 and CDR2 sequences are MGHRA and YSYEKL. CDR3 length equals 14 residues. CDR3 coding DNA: TGCGCCAGCAGCCGAACGGGACAGCCGAATGGCTACACCTTC. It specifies CASSRTGQPNGYTF.

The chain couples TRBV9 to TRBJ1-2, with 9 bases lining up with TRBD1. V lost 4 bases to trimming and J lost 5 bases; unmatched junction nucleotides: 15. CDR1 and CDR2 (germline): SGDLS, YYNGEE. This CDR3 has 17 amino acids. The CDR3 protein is CASSPISGTGTSYGYTF. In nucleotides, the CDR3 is TGTGCCAGCAGCCCTATATCCGGGACAGGGACCTCGTATGGCTACACCTTC.

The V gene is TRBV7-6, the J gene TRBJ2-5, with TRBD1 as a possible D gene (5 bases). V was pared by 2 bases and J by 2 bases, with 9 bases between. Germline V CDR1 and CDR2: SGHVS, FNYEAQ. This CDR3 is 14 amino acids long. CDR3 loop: CASSLRQLQETQYF. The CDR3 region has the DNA TGTGCCAGCAGCTTAAGACAGCTTCAAGAGACCCAGTACTTC.

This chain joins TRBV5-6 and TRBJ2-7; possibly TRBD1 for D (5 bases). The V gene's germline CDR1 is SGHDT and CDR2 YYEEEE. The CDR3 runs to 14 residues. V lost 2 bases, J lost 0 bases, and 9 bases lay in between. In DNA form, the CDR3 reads TGTGCCAGCAGCTTACAGGCAAGCTCCTACGAGCAGTACGTC. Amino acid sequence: CASSLQASSYEQYV.

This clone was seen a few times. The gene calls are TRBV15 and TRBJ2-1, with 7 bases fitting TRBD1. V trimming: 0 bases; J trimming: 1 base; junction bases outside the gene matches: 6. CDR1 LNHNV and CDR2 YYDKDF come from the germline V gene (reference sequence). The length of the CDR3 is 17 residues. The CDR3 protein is CATSREAQGVSYNEQFF. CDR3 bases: TGTGCCACCAGCAGAGAGGCGCAGGGGGTATCCTACAATGAGCAGTTCTTC.

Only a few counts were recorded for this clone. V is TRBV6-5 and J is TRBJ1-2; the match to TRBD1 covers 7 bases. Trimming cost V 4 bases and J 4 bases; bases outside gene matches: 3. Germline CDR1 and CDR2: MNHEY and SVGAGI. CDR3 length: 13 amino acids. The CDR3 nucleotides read TGTGCCAGCAGTTTAGCAGGGGGCTATGGCTACACCTTC. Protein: CASSLAGGYGYTF.

The DNA of the CDR3 is TGTGCCTGGAGTGGGTGGCCCCCCGATACGCAGTATTTT. Its protein is CAWSGWPPDTQYF. The V and J genes are TRBV30 and TRBJ2-3; D is unresolved. CDR1 is GTSNPN, CDR2 SVGIG, per germline (reference sequence). The CDR3 has 13 residues. Trimming stripped 1 base from V and 6 bases from J, with 11 bases between.

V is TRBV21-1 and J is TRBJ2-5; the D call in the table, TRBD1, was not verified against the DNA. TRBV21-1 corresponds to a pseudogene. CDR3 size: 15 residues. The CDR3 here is CASSKPGQEQETQYF. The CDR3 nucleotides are TGTGCCAGCAGCAAGCCGGGACAGGAACAAGAGACCCAGTACTTC.

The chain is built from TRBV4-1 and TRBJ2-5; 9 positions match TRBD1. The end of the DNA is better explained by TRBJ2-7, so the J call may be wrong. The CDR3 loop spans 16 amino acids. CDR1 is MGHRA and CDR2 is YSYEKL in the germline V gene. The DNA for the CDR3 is TGCGCCAGCAGCCAGTGGACAGGGGACCGTTCCTACGAGCAGTACTTC. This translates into CASSQWTGDRSYEQYF.